This T cell receptor beta chain was observed in a study of control samples from healthy donors and cancer patients. Germline values: CDR1 SGHDT, CDR2 YYEEEE. This CDR3 is 14 amino acids long. Deletions cut 0 bases from V and 5 bases from J, with 11 bases between. This table comes from immunoSEQ multiplex PCR, and its TCRdb copy is limited to in-frame clones, with some not included. The sample gives about 160,000 clones, around 90% of which show up once; approximately 12% is in the top ten. The clonotype originates from a young man in good health. The gene calls are TRBV5-6 and TRBJ1-2; D unclear. The sample taken for sequencing was blood. CDR3 in DNA: TGTGCCAGCAGCTTGGCCTCAGTACTTTATGGCTACACCTTC. Residues: CASSLASVLYGYTF.